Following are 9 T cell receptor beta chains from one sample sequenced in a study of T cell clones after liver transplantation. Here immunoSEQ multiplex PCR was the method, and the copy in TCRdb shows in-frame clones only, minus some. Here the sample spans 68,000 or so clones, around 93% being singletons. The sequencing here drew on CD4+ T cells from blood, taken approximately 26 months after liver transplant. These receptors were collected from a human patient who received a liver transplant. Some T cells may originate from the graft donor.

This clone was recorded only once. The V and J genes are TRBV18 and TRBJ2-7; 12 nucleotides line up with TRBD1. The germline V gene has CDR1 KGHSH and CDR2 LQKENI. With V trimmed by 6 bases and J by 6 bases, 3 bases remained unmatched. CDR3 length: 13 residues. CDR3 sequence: CASSGTGGSEQYF. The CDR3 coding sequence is TGTGCCAGCTCCGGGACAGGGGGCTCCGAGCAGTACTTC.

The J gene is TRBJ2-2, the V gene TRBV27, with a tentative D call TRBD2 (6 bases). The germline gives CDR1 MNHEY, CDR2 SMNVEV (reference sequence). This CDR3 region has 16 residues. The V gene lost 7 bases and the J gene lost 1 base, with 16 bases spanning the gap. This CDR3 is CASKVGGRVNTGELFF. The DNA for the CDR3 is TGTGCCAGCAAAGTTGGAGGGAGAGTGAACACCGGGGAGCTGTTTTTT.

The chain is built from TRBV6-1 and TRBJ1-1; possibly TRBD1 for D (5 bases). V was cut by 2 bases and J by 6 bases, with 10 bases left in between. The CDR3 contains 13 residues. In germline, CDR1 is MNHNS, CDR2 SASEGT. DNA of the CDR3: TGTGCCAGCAGTGAATTTGGGGCGGCTGAAGCTTTCTTT. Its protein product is CASSEFGAAEAFF.

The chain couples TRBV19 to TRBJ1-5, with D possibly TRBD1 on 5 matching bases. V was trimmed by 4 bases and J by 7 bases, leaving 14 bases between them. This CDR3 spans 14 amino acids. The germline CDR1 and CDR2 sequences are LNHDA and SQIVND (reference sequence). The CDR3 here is CASSNRGNGQPQHF. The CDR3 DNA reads TGTGCCAGTAGTAACCGGGGGAATGGACAGCCCCAGCATTTT.

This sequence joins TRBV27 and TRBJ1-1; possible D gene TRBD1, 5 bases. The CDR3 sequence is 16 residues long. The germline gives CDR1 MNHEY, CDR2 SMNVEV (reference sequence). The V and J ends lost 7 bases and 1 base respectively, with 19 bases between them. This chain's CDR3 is CASNPMGVRTNTEAFF. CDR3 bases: TGTGCCAGCAACCCTATGGGGGTTAGGACGAACACTGAAGCTTTCTTT.

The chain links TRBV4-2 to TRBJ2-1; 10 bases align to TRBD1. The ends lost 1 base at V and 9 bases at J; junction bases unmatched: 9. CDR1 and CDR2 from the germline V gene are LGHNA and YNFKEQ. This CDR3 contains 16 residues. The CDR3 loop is CASSQVGTGARSEQFF. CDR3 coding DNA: TGTGCCAGCAGCCAAGTGGGGACAGGGGCCCGAAGTGAGCAGTTCTTC.

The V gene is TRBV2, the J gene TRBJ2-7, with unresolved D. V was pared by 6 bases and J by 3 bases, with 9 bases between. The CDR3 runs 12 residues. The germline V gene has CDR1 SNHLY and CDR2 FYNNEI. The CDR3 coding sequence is TGTGCCAGCAGCGGTACCGACTACGAGCAGTACTTC. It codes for CASSGTDYEQYF.

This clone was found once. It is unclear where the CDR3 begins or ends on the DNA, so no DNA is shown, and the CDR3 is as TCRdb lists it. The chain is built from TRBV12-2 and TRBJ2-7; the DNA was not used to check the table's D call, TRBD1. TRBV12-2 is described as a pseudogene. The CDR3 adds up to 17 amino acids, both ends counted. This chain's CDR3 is CASRFDPWGQGSYEQYF.

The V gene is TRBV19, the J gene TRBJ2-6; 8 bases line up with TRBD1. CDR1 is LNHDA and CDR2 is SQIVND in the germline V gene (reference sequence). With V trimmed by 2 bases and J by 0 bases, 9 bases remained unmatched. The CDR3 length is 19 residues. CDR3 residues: CASSIMLGQGHSGANVLTF. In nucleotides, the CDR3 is TGTGCCAGTAGTATAATGTTAGGACAGGGACACTCTGGGGCCAACGTCCTGACTTTC.